This T cell receptor beta chain was retrieved from a study of patients and donors after allogeneic stem cell transplantation. The CDR3 consists of 12 residues. Trimming removed 8 bases at V and 3 bases at J, with 11 bases between. Per germline, CDR1 DFQATT and CDR2 SNEGSKA (reference sequence). TCRdb called the RT-PCR reads again in MiXCR, with one record for every CDR3 protein. The data hold tens of thousands of distinct CDR3 sequences, with roughly 30% observed a single time. This clonotype originated in a human donor who was either an allogeneic HSCT recipient or a stem cell or donor lymphocyte infusion donor (not recorded which). It is not recorded whose cells these are; they may come from a transplant donor. The chain employs TRBV20-1 and TRBJ1-5; no clear D. Sample: blood, either unsorted or a sorted T cell fraction (not recorded which). This chain's CDR3 is CSLGDNNQPQHF. The CDR3 DNA reads as TGCAGTCTCGGGGATAACAATCAGCCCCAGCATTTT.